Listed here are 7 T cell receptor beta chains from one sample, sequenced in a study of neurological immune-mediated disorders. One entry per CDR3 protein, called by TCRdb with MiXCR from the 5' RACE reads. Of tens of thousands of distinct CDR3 sequences in the sample, less than 15% were seen once. The time point denotes: longitudinal time-point 2. Sequenced input: PBMCs. These receptors were obtained from a woman between 40 and 50 years old in good health.

This clonotype was counted at least ten times. The chain recombines TRBV5-1 with TRBJ1-1, with 11 bases fitting TRBD1. J was trimmed by 5 bases and V by 4 bases; bases with no gene match: 7. There are 15 residues in the CDR3. Germline lookup yields CDR1 SGHRS and CDR2 YFSETQ. CDR3 coding DNA: TGCGCCAGCAGCGAGAGGACAGGGGGCAGGACTGAAGCTTTCTTT. This codes for CASSERTGGRTEAFF.

This clonotype was seen many times. This chain uses TRBV29-1 with TRBJ1-5; the D gene is possibly TRBD1 (6 bases). Germline lookup yields CDR1 SQVTM and CDR2 ANQGSEA. This CDR3 has 13 amino acids. The V and J ends lost 4 bases and 3 bases respectively, with 10 bases between them. CDR3 in DNA: TGCAGCGTTGCTGGGGGCAACAATCAGCCCCAGCATTTT. The encoded protein is CSVAGGNNQPQHF.

Many counts were recorded for this clonotype. The chain combines TRBV5-1 with TRBJ1-1, with 11 bases aligning to TRBD1. The CDR3 runs 17 residues. Per germline, CDR1 SGHRS and CDR2 YFSETQ. V shed 6 bases and J 6 bases; nucleotides not matched to a gene: 16. In DNA form, the CDR3 reads TGCGCCAGCACCGAGAGGGGGTGGACAGGGGGCTTATCTGAAGCTTTCTTT. This translates into CASTERGWTGGLSEAFF.

With respect to this clonotype: An end of the junction differs from the germline gene, which may be a read error. This chain uses TRBV14 with TRBJ2-1; D gene uncertain. CDR3 length equals 14 residues. Germline CDR1 and CDR2: SGHDN and FVKESK. DNA of the CDR3: TGTGCCAGCAGCGTAAGTGGGCCCTACAATAAGCAGTTCTTC. It is translated as CASSVSGPYNKQFF.

This clonotype showed up many times. The chain uses TRBV4-3 and TRBJ1-2; D is undetermined. Deletions cut 0 bases from V and 8 bases from J, with 16 bases between. This CDR3 contains 15 residues. Germline V lookup: CDR1 LGHNA, CDR2 YSLEER. The CDR3 sequence: CASSQDRVVPEGYTF. The CDR3 DNA reads as TGCGCCAGCAGCCAAGATCGAGTTGTCCCAGAGGGCTACACCTTC.

This clonotype was detected ten times or more. The chain combines TRBV20-1 with TRBJ2-7, with D hard to call. The CDR3 consists of 12 residues. Trimming took off 5 bases at V and 5 bases at J, with 13 bases between the two ends. The germline gives CDR1 DFQATT, CDR2 SNEGSKA (reference sequence). The CDR3: CSASPAMDEQYF. The CDR3 region has the DNA TGCAGTGCTTCTCCGGCGATGGACGAGCAGTACTTC.

This clonotype occurred many times. V is TRBV29-1 and J is TRBJ1-2; TRBD1 aligns across 8 bases. Germline V gene lookup returns CDR1 SQVTM and CDR2 ANQGSEA. This CDR3 spans 15 amino acids. The trim removed 6 bases at V and 4 bases at J, leaving 13 bases unmatched. The CDR3 region has the DNA TGCAGCGTGGCCCCCGGGACAGGCAAGGCCTATGGCTACACCTTC. Its translation: CSVAPGTGKAYGYTF.